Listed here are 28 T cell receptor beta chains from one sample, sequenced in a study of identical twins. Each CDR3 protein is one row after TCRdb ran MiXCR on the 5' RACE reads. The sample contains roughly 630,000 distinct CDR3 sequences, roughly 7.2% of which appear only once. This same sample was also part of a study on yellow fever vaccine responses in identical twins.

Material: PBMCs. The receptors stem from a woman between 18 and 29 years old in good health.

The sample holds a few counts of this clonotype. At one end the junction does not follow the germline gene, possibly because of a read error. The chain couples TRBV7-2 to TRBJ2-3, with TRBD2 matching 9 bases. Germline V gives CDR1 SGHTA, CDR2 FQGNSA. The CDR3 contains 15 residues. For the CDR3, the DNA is TGTGCCAGCAGCTTAGAGGGGACTAGCAGAGATACGCAGTATTTT. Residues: CASSLEGTSRDTQYF.

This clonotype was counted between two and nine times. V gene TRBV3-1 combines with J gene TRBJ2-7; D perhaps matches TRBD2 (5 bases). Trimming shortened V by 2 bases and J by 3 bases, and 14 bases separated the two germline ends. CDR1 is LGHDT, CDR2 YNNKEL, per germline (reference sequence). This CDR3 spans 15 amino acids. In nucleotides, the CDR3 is TGTGCCAGCAGCCAACCAGGACTGGTTAACTACGAGCAGTACTTC. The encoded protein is CASSQPGLVNYEQYF.

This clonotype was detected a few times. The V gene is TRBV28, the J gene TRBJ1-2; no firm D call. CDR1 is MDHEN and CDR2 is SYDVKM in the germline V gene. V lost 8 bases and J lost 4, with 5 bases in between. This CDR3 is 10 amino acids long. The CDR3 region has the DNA TGTGCCAGCGGGTCCTATGGCTACACCTTC. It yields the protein CASGSYGYTF.

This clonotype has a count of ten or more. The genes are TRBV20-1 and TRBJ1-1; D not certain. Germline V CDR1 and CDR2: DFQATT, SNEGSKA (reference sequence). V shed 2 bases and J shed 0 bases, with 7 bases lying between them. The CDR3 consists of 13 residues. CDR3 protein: CSARFQLNTEAFF. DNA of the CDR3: TGCAGTGCTAGATTTCAACTGAACACTGAAGCTTTCTTT.

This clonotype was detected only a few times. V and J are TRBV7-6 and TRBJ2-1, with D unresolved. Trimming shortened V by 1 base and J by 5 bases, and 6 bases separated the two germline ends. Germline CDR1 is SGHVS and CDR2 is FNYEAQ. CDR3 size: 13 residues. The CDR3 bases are TGTGCCAGCAGCTTAGGTTCCGACAATGAGCAGTTCTTC. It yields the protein CASSLGSDNEQFF.

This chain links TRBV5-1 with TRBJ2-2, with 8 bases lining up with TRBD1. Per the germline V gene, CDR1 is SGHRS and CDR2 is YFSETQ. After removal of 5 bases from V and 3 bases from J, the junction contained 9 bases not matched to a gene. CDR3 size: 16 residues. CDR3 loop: CASSLPTGAYTGELFF. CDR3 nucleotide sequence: TGCGCCAGCAGTTTACCGACAGGGGCCTACACCGGGGAGCTGTTTTTT. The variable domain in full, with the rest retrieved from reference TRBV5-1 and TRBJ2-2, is KAGVTQTPRYLIKTRGQQVTLSCSPISGHRSVSWYQQTPGQGLQFLFEYFSETQRNKGNFPGRFSGRQFSNSRSEMNVSTLELGDSALYLCASSLPTGAYTGELFFGEGSRLTVL.

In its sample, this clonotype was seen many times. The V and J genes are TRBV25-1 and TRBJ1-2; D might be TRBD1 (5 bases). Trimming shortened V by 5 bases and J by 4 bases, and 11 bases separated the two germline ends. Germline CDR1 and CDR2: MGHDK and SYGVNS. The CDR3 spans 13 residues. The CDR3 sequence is CASSLGHIYGYTF. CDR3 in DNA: TGTGCCAGCAGTCTTGGACACATCTATGGCTACACCTTC.

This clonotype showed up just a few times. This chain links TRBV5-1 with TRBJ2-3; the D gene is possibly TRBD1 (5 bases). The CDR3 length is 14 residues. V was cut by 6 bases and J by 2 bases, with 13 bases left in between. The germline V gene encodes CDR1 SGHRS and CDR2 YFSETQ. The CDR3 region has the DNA TGCGCCAGCACCACAGGAGACCCCACAGATACGCAGTATTTT. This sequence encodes CASTTGDPTDTQYF.

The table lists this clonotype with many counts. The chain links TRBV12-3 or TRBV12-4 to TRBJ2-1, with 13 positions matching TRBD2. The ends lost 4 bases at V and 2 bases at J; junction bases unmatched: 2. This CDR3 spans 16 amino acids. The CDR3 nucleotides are TGTGCCAGCAGTTCTACTAGCGGGGGGGCCTACAATGAGCAGTTCTTC. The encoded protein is CASSSTSGGAYNEQFF.

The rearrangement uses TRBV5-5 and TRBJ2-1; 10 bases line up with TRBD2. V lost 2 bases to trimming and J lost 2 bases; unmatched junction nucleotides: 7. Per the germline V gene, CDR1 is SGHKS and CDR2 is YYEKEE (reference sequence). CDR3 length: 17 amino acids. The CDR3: CASSLLKRGGPYNEQFF. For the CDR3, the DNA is TGTGCCAGCAGCTTACTAAAGCGGGGGGGCCCCTACAATGAGCAGTTCTTC. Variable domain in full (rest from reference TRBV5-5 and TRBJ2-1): DAGVTQSPTHLIKTRGQQVTLRCSPISGHKSVSWYQQVLGQGPQFIFQYYEKEERGRGNFPDRFSARQFPNYSSELNVNALLLGDSALYLCASSLLKRGGPYNEQFFGPGTRLTVL.

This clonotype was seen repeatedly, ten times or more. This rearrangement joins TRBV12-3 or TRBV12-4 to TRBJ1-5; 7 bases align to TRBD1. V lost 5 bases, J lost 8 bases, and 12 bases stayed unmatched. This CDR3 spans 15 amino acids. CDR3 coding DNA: TGTGCCAGCAGTACCTCCGGGACAGCGTCCAAGCCCCAGCATTTT. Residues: CASSTSGTASKPQHF.

CDR3 sequence: CASSETPGGRKTEAFF. The CDR3 bases are TGCGCCAGCAGCGAGACGCCCGGGGGGCGAAAAACTGAAGCTTTCTTT. The rearrangement uses TRBV5-1 and TRBJ1-1; possible D gene TRBD1, 6 bases. Germline V CDR1 and CDR2: SGHRS, YFSETQ. The CDR3 loop spans 16 amino acids. The ends were cut back, 4 bases at V and 5 bases at J, with 21 bases in the middle.

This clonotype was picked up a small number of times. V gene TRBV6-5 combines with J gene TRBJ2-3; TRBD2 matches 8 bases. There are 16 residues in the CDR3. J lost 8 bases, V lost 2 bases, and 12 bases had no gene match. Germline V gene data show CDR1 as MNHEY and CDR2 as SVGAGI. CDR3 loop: CASSYISGTGGGTQYF. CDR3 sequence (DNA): TGTGCCAGCAGTTACATTAGCGGGACCGGCGGGGGTACGCAGTATTTT.

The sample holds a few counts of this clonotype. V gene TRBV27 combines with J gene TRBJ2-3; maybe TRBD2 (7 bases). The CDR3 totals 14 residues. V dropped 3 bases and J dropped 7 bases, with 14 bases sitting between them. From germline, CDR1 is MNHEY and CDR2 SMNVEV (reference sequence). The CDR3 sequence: CASSFGGRKNTQYF. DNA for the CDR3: TGTGCCAGCAGTTTCGGGGGGCGCAAAAATACGCAGTATTTT.

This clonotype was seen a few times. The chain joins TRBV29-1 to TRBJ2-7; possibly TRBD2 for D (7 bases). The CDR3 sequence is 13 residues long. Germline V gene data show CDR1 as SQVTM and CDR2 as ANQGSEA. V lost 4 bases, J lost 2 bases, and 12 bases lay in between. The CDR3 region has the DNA TGCAGCGTTGGAGGGGGGGGTGCCTACGAGCAGTACTTC. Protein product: CSVGGGGAYEQYF.

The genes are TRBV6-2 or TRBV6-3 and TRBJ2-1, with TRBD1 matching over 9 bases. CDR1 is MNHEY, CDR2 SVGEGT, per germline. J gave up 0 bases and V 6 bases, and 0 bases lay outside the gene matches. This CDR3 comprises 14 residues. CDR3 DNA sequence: TGTGCCAGCAGGGACAGGGGCTCCTACAATGAGCAGTTCTTC. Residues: CASRDRGSYNEQFF.

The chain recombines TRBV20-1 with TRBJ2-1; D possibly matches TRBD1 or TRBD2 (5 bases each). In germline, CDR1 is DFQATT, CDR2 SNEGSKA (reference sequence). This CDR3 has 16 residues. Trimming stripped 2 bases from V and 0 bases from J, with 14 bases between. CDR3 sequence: CSARHGTPSSYNEQFF. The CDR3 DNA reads TGCAGTGCTAGACACGGGACCCCGAGCTCCTACAATGAGCAGTTCTTC.

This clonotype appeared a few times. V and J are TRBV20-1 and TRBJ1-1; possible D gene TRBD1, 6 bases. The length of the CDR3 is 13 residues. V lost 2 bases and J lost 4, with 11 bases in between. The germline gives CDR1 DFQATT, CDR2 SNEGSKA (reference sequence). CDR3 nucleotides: TGCAGTGCTAGAAAGACAGGACCCACTGAAGCTTTCTTT. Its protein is CSARKTGPTEAFF.

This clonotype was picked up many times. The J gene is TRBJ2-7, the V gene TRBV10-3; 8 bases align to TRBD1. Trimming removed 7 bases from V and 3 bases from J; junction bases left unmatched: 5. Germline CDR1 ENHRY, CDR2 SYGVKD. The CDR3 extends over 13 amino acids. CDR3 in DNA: TGTGCCATCATACCGGGACAGGTCTACGAGCAGTACTTC. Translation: CAIIPGQVYEQYF.

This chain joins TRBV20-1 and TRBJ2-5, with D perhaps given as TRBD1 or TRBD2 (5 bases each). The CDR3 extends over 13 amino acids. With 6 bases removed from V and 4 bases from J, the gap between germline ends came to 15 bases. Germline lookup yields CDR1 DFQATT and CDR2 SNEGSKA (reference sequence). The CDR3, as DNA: TGCAGTGCGAGGGGCTCCAAAGGAGAGACCCAGTACTTC. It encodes CSARGSKGETQYF.

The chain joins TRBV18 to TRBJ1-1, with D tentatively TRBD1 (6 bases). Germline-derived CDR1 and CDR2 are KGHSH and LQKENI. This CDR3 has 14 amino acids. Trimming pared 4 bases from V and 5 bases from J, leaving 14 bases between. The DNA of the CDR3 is TGTGCCAGCTCACGGAGCAGGGGAGGTACTGAAGCTTTCTTT. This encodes CASSRSRGGTEAFF.

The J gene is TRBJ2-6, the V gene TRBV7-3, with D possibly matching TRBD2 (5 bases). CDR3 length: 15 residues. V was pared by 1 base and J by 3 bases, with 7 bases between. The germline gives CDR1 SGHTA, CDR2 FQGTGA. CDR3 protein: CASSLSGHGANVLTF. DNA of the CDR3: TGTGCCAGCAGCTTAAGCGGGCATGGGGCCAACGTCCTGACTTTC.

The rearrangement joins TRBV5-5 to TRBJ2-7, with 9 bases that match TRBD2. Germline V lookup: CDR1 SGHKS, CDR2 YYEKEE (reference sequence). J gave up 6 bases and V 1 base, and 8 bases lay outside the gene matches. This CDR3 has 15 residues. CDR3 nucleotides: TGTGCCAGCAGCTTGTGGCTAGCGGGAACGCCCGAGCAGTACTTC. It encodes CASSLWLAGTPEQYF.

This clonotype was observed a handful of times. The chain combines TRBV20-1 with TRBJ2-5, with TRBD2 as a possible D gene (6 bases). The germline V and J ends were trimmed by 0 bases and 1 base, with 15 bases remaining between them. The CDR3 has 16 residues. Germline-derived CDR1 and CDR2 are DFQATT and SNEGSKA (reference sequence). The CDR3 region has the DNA TGCAGTGCTAGAGATACTAGCAGAAGATTCCAAGAGACCCAGTACTTC. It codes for CSARDTSRRFQETQYF.

In DNA form, the CDR3 reads TGTGCCAGCAGCCCAGACCACGGTAACTATGGCTACACCTTC. As protein: CASSPDHGNYGYTF. The rearrangement uses TRBV7-2 and TRBJ1-2; no clear D gene. CDR3 length: 14 amino acids. Per germline, CDR1 SGHTA and CDR2 FQGNSA. The V end was cut by 5 bases, the J end by 1 base, with 11 bases between. The full variable domain, rest sourced from reference TRBV7-2 and TRBJ1-2, is GAGVSQSPSNKVTEKGKDVELRCDPISGHTALYWYRQSLGQGLEFLIYFQGNSAPDKSGLPSDRFSAERTGGSVSTLTIQRTQQEDSAVYLCASSPDHGNYGYTFGSGTRLTVV.

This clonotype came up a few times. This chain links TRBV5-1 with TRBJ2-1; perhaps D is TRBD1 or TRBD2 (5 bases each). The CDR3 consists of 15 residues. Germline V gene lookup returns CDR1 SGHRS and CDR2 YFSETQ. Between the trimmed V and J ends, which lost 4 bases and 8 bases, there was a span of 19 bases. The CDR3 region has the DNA TGCGCCAGCAGCGCCACCGGGACGGCGAGCGATGAGCAGTTCTTC. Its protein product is CASSATGTASDEQFF.

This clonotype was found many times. The CDR3 sequence is CASSFNEQFF. CDR3 bases: TGTGCCAGCAGCTTCAATGAGCAGTTCTTC. V is TRBV28 and J is TRBJ2-1; D gene ambiguous. In germline, CDR1 is MDHEN, CDR2 SYDVKM. There are 10 residues in the CDR3. V gave up 6 bases and J gave up 6 bases, with 3 bases separating them.

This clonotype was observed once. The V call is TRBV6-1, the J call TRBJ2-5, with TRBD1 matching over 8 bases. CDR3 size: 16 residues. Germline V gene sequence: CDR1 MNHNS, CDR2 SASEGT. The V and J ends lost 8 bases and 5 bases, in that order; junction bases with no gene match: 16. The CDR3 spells CASATKDRGEGETQYF. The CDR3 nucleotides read TGTGCCAGCGCGACCAAAGACAGGGGCGAAGGGGAGACCCAGTACTTC.